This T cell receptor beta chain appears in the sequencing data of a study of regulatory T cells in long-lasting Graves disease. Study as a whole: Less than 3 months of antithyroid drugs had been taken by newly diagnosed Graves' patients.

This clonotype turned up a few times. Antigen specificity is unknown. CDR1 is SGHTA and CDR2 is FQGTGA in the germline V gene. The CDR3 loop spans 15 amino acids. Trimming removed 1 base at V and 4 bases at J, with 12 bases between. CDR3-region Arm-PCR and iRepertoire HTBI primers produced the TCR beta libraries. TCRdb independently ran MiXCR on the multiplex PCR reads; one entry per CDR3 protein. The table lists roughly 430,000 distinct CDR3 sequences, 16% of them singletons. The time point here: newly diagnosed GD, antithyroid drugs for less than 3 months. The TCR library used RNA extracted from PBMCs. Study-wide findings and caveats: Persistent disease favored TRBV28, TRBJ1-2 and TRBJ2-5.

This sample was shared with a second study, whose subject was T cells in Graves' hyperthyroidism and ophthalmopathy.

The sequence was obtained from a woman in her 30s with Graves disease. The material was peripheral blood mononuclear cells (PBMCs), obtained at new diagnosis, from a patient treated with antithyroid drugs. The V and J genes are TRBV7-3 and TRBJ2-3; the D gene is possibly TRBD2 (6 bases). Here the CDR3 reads CASSLIADHADTQYF. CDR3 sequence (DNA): TGTGCCAGCAGCTTAATAGCGGATCATGCAGATACGCAGTATTTT.